This T cell receptor (beta chain) comes out of a study of control samples from healthy donors and cancer patients. Germline CDR1 MNHEY, CDR2 SMNVEV (reference sequence). CDR3 length: 11 amino acids. V was trimmed by 4 bases and J by 2 bases, leaving 3 bases between them. Profiled with immunoSEQ multiplex PCR; TCRdb holds only in-frame clones, not every one. The sample includes some 130,000 clones, approximately 94% of them seen just once. The receptor comes from a man between 25 and 39 years old in good health. This chain connects TRBV27 to TRBJ2-7; unclear D gene. Sequencing input: blood. In DNA form, the CDR3 reads TGTGCCAGCAGTTCACCCTACGAGCAGTACTTC. Translation: CASSSPYEQYF.